The 4 T cell receptor beta chains presented below share a single source sample, sequenced in a study of cytotoxic CD8 clonotypes in ibrutinib-treated CLL. Clones were read by immunoSEQ multiplex PCR, and TCRdb kept only the in-frame ones, dropping some. The table has roughly 97,000 clones, around 73% seen once. The specimen comprised PBMCs, sampled after 12 months of ibrutinib treatment. These receptors all come from a human donor with chronic lymphocytic leukemia.

This CDR3 reads CASSFDSYNEQFF. The CDR3 DNA reads TGTGCCAGCAGCTTCGACAGCTACAATGAGCAGTTCTTC. The chain couples TRBV5-6 to TRBJ2-1; tentative D call: TRBD1 (5 bases). Per germline, CDR1 SGHDT and CDR2 YYEEEE. CDR3 length: 13 amino acids. V was trimmed by 2 bases and J by 3 bases, leaving 6 bases between them.

The rearrangement joins TRBV2 to TRBJ2-3, with 9 bases identical to TRBD2. Unmatched junction bases numbered 8, after V lost 8 bases and J lost 2 bases. Germline CDR1 and CDR2: SNHLY and FYNNEI. The CDR3 consists of 15 residues. CDR3: CASARGLALTDTQYF. CDR3 sequence (DNA): TGTGCCAGCGCCAGGGGACTAGCACTCACAGATACGCAGTATTTT. The variable domain in full, with the rest retrieved from reference TRBV2 and TRBJ2-3, is EPEVTQTPSHQVTQMGQEVILRCVPISNHLYFYWYRQILGQKVEFLVSFYNNEISEKSEIFDDQFSVERPDGSNFTLKIRSTKLEDSAMYFCASARGLALTDTQYFGPGTRLTVL.

V and J are TRBV9 and TRBJ2-1, with D perhaps matching TRBD1 or TRBD2 (6 bases each). The CDR3 is made up of 16 amino acids. Trimming stripped 0 bases from V and 5 bases from J, with 15 bases between. From germline, CDR1 is SGDLS and CDR2 YYNGEE. CDR3 loop: CASSVDPRGHDNEQFF. For the CDR3, the DNA is TGTGCCAGCAGCGTAGACCCACGGGGGCACGACAATGAGCAGTTCTTC.

The chain has TRBV10-2 and TRBJ2-1; 7 bases match TRBD1. The CDR3 is made up of 15 amino acids. In germline, CDR1 is WSHSY, CDR2 SAAADI. Trimming took 2 bases from V and 4 from J; bases not matched to a gene: 5. CDR3 region: CASSEGDSIYNEQFF. As DNA, the CDR3 is TGCGCCAGCAGTGAGGGGGACAGCATATACAATGAGCAGTTCTTC.